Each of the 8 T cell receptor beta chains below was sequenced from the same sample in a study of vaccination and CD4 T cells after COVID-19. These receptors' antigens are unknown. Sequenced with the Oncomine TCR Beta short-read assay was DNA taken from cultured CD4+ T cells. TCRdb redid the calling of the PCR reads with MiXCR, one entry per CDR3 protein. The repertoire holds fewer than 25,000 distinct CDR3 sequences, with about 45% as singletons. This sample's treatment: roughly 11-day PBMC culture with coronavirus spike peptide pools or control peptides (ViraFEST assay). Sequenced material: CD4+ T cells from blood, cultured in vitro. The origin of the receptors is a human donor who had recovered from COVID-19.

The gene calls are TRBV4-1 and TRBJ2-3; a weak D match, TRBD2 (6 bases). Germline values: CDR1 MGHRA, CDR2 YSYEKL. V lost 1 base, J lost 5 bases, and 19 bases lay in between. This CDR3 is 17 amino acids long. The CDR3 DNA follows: TGCGCCAGCAGCCAAGGGTGGGGAGGCGGCTTGAGAGATACGCAGTATTTT. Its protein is CASSQGWGGGLRDTQYF.

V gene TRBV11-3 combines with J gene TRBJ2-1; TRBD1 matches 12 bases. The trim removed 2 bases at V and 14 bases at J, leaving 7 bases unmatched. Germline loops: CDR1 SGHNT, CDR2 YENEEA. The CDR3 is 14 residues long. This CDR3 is CASSLPTGTGGKFF. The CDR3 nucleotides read TGTGCCAGCAGCTTACCTACCGGGACAGGGGGCAAGTTCTTC.

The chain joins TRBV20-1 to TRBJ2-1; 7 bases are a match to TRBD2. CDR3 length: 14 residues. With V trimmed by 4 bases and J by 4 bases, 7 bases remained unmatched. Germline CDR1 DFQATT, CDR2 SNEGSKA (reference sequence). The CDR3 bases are TGCAGTGCTAACCCTAGCGGCCCATACAATGAGCAGTTCTTC. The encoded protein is CSANPSGPYNEQFF.

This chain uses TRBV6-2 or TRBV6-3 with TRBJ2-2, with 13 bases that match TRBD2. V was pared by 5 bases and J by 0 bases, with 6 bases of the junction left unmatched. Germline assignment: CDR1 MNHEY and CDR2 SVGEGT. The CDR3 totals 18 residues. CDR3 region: CASSRLAGGPSNTGELFF. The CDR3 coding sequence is TGTGCCAGCAGTCGACTAGCGGGGGGTCCCTCGAACACCGGGGAGCTGTTTTTT.

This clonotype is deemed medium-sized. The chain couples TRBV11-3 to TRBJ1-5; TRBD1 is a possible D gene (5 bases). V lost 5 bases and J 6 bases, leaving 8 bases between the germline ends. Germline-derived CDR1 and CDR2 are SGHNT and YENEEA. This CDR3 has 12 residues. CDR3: CASSHGGQPQHF. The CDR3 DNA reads TGTGCCAGCAGCCATGGGGGTCAGCCCCAGCATTTT.

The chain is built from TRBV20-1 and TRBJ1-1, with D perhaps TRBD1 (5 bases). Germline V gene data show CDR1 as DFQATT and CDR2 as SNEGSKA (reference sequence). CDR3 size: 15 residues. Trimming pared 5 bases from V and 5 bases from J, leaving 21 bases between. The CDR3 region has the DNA TGCAGTGCTGGAGCTTGGGGGGGACGATCTACTGAAGCTTTCTTT. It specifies CSAGAWGGRSTEAFF.

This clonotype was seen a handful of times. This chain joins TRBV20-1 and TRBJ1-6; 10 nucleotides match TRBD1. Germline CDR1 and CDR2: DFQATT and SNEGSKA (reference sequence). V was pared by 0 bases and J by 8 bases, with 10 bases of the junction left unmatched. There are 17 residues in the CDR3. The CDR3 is CSARDGTDRGSDSPLHF. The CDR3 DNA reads TGCAGTGCTAGAGATGGAACGGACAGGGGGAGTGATTCACCCCTCCACTTT.

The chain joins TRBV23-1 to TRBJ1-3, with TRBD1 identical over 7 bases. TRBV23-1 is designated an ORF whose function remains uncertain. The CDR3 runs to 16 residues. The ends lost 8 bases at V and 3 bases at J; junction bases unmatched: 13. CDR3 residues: CASGTLDRNFGNTIYF. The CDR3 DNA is TGCGCCAGCGGTACCTTGGACAGGAACTTTGGAAACACCATATATTTT.